A selection of T cell receptor beta chains follows, all from one sample in a study of shared clonotypes between healthy human individuals. Some clones are missing from TCRdb's copy, which holds only in-frame ones; the method was immunoSEQ multiplex PCR. The table records about 2 million clones, about 95% of them present only once. Sequencing input: naive CD8+ T cells sorted from blood. The receptors were sampled from a man aged 18 to 30 in good health. Both conserved end residues are part of each CDR3. Each record gives: J gene, clone size, D gene, V gene, CDR3 protein, CDR3 DNA. D genes are given only for firm matches. Clone sizes are given selectively: once, few, many, or a class where the clone is expanded.

TRBJ2-7 | NA | NA | TRBV4-3 | CASSQEIGDNPSYEQYF | TGCGCCAGCAGCCAAGAAATCGGGGACAACCCCTCCTACGAGCAGTACTTC
TRBJ1-1 | NA | TRBD1 | TRBV9 | CASSVGDSSNTEAFF | TGTGCCAGCAGCGTAGGGGACAGCTCGAACACTGAAGCTTTCTTT
TRBJ2-7 | NA | NA | TRBV4-2 | CASSQGSSRGEYEQYF | TGTGCCAGCAGCCAAGGATCGAGCAGGGGAGAGTACGAGCAGTACTTC
TRBJ2-7 | NA | TRBD1 | TRBV27 | CASSLSGQYYYEQYF | TGTGCCAGCAGTTTATCGGGACAGTACTACTACGAGCAGTACTTC
TRBJ1-1 | NA | NA | TRBV19 | CASNYDGGDMNTEAFF | TGTGCCAGTAACTATGATGGCGGAGACATGAACACTGAAGCTTTCTTT
TRBJ2-5 | NA | NA | TRBV7-9 | CASSPASPQETQYF | TGTGCCAGCAGCCCCGCTAGCCCCCAAGAGACCCAGTACTTC
TRBJ2-2 | NA | NA | TRBV30 | CAWSPGGELFF | TGTGCCTGGAGCCCGGGCGGGGAGCTGTTTTTT
TRBJ1-1 | NA | NA | TRBV27 | CASSWGGYGTEAFF | TGTGCCAGCAGTTGGGGCGGGTATGGCACTGAAGCTTTCTTT
TRBJ2-2 | NA | NA | TRBV5-1 | CASSFHREINTGELFF | TGCGCCAGCAGCTTCCACCGGGAAATAAACACCGGGGAGCTGTTTTTT
TRBJ2-1 | once | NA | TRBV6-5 | CASSYSAEAYNEQFF | TGTGCCAGCAGTTACTCAGCGGAGGCTTACAATGAGCAGTTCTTC
TRBJ2-7 | few | NA | TRBV5-4 | CASSLFQGSYEQYF | TGTGCCAGCAGCTTGTTTCAGGGGTCCTACGAGCAGTACTTC
TRBJ1-5 | few | NA | TRBV5-6 | CASSSLGANQPQHF | TGTGCCAGCAGCTCCCTGGGGGCAAATCAGCCCCAGCATTTT
TRBJ2-2 | few | NA | TRBV4-3 | CASSQDYTGELFF | TGCGCCAGCAGCCAGGACTACACCGGGGAGCTGTTTTTT
TRBJ1-5 | once | NA | TRBV7-8 | CASSGTDYSNQPQHF | TGTGCCAGCAGCGGGACTGATTATAGCAATCAGCCCCAGCATTTT
TRBJ2-7 | NA | TRBD1 | TRBV5-1 | CASSGDRFLPPYEQYF | TGCGCCAGCAGCGGGGACAGGTTCTTGCCTCCCTACGAGCAGTACTTC
TRBJ2-1 | NA | TRBD2 | TRBV29-1 | CSVESSGRFPNEQFF | TGCAGCGTTGAATCCAGCGGGAGGTTCCCCAATGAGCAGTTCTTC
TRBJ2-7 | NA | NA | TRBV7-9 | CASAIGDSYEQYF | TGTGCCAGTGCGATCGGGGACTCCTACGAGCAGTACTTC
TRBJ1-4 | NA | TRBD1 | TRBV7-9 | CASSPPGQGFSANEKLFF | TGTGCCAGCAGTCCTCCGGGACAGGGTTTTAGTGCTAATGAAAAACTGTTTTTT
TRBJ2-3 | NA | NA | TRBV29-1 | CSVESVPVGTDTQYF | TGCAGCGTTGAGTCAGTGCCAGTCGGCACAGATACGCAGTATTTT
TRBJ2-7 | NA | NA | TRBV11-2 | CASSSDTYEQYF | TGTGCCAGCAGTAGCGACACCTACGAGCAGTACTTC
TRBJ2-3 | NA | TRBD2 | TRBV9 | CASSVDGREFTDTQYF | TGTGCCAGCAGCGTAGATGGGCGGGAGTTCACAGATACGCAGTATTTT
TRBJ1-1 | NA | NA | TRBV27 | CASSRLGQLGPVVTEAFF | TGTGCCAGCAGTCGGCTTGGCCAATTAGGCCCGGTGGTAACTGAAGCTTTCTTT
TRBJ2-7 | NA | NA | TRBV29-1 | CSVAEGSYEQYF | TGCAGCGTTGCAGAGGGCTCCTACGAGCAGTACTTC
TRBJ1-1 | NA | NA | TRBV13 | CASSLRPKGAEAFF | TGTGCCAGCAGCTTAAGACCTAAAGGAGCTGAAGCTTTCTTT
TRBJ1-2 | NA | NA | TRBV11-2 | CASSLSGTGPHGYTF | TGTGCCAGCAGCCTGTCAGGTACAGGGCCCCATGGCTACACCTTC
TRBJ1-1 | NA | NA | TRBV7-9 | CASSPGFGFTEAFF | TGTGCCAGCAGCCCGGGGTTTGGATTCACTGAAGCTTTCTTT
TRBJ1-5 | NA | NA | TRBV29-1 | CSVEDGADNQPQHF | TGCAGCGTTGAAGATGGGGCAGACAATCAGCCCCAGCATTTT
TRBJ2-3 | NA | NA | TRBV4-1 | CASSPTITDTQYF | TGCGCCAGCAGCCCTACCATCACAGATACGCAGTATTTT
TRBJ1-1 | NA | NA | TRBV5-1 | CASSPDSPEAFF | TGCGCCAGCAGCCCGGACAGCCCCGAAGCTTTCTTT
TRBJ2-3 | NA | NA | TRBV30 | CAADTAGDTQYF | TGTGCCGCGGACACGGCGGGAGATACGCAGTATTTT
TRBJ1-1 | NA | NA | TRBV5-6 | CASSLEGNTEAFF | TGTGCCAGCAGCTTGGAGGGGAACACTGAAGCTTTCTTT
TRBJ1-6 | NA | TRBD1 | TRBV18 | CASSPTGISSYNSPLHF | TGTGCCAGCTCACCGACAGGGATTAGCTCCTATAATTCACCCCTCCACTTT
TRBJ1-2 | NA | TRBD1 | TRBV27 | CASSFQTGSITGGGYTF | TGTGCCAGCAGTTTCCAGACAGGTTCCATTACAGGGGGTGGCTACACCTTC